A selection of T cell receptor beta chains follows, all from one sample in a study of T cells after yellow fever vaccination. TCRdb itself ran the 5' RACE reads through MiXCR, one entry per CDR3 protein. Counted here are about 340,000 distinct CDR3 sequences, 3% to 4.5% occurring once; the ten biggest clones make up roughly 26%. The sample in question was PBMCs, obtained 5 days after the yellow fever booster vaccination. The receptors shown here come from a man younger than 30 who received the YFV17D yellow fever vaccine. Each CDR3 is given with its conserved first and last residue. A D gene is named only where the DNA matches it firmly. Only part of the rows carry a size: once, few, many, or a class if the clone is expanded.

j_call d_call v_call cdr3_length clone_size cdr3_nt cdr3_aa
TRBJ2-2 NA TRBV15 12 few TGTGCCACCGCCCGAGCAACCGGGGAGCTGTTTTTT CATARATGELFF
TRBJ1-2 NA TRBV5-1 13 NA TGCGCCAGCAGCTTCCGGGATGACTATGGCTTCACCTTC CASSFRDDYGFTF
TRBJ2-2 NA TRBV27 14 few TGTGCCAGCAGTTTAGGGCCCGGGGCCGGGGAGCTGTTTTTT CASSLGPGAGELFF
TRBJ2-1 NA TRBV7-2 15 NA TGTGCCAGCAGCGGAACGCCTAGCTCCTACAATGAGCAGTTCTTC CASSGTPSSYNEQFF
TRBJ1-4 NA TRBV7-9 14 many TGTGCCAGCAGCTTGCGGGGGGCGAGTGAAAAACTGTTTTTT CASSLRGASEKLFF
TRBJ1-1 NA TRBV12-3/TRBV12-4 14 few TGTGCCAGCATCCCGCGGACATTGAGCACTGAAGCTTTCTTT CASIPRTLSTEAFF
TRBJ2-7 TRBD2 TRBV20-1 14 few TGCAGTGCTAGTTATGGGGGGGTTATTGACGAGCAGTACTTC CSASYGGVIDEQYF
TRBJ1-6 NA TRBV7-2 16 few TGTGCCAGCAGCTTATTTTCCGGGGGCTATAATTCACCCCTCCACTTT CASSLFSGGYNSPLHF
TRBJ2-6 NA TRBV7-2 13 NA TGTGCCAGCAGCCAAGGTGGAGAGAACGTCCTGACTTTC CASSQGGENVLTF
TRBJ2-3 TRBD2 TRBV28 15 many TGTGCCAGCACTAGCGGGGGGGTTGGGACAGATACGCAGTATTTT CASTSGGVGTDTQYF
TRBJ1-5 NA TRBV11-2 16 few TGTGCCAGCAGCTTATCCGGGTATGGAAGCAATCAGCCCCAGCATTTT CASSLSGYGSNQPQHF